This T cell receptor (beta chain) is drawn from a study of shared clonotypes between healthy human individuals. Study-wide context: The donors, two women and a few men, were aged 18 to 49.

TCRdb's table, derived via immunoSEQ multiplex PCR, lists solely in-frame clones and lacks some. The sample has some 2,500,000 clones; approximately 93% are singletons. From germline, CDR1 is LNHDA and CDR2 SQIVND (reference sequence). The CDR3 has 13 amino acids. With 7 bases removed from V and 3 bases from J, the gap between germline ends came to 7 bases. The source material was naive CD4+ T cells from PBMCs. As to subset: CD45RA+ positively selected. The V call is TRBV19, the J call TRBJ2-6; maybe TRBD2 (5 bases). The sequence was obtained from a man younger than 35 in good health. Some clones in this sample may be carry-over from other donors' samples. In DNA form, the CDR3 reads TGTGCCAGTATGAGGGATGGGGCCAACGTCCTGACTTTC. Protein sequence: CASMRDGANVLTF.